This T cell receptor (beta chain) was profiled in a study of identical twins. Study conclusions and caveats: For out-of-frame alpha sequences shared by twins, low generation probability was in excess. In beta out-of-frame sequences, the excess sharing between twins was weaker.

Ten or more counts support this clonotype. The antigen remains undetermined. The V end lost 5 bases, the J end lost 7 bases, and 15 bases lay between the germline ends. Germline CDR1 reads SGHTA; CDR2 reads FQGTGA. The CDR3 is 14 residues long. A universal primer site was incorporated via template switching, and the cDNA contained unique molecular identifiers. One entry per CDR3 protein, called by TCRdb with MiXCR from the 5' RACE reads. The sample holds 650,000 to 800,000 distinct CDR3 sequences, 8.5% to 9.5% seen once. The sample was also linked to a second study, of yellow fever vaccine responses in identical twins.

This clonotype was sampled from a woman aged 18-29 years in good health. Sequenced: PBMCs. The V gene is TRBV7-3, the J gene TRBJ2-4; D unresolved. Here the CDR3 DNA reads TGTGCCAGCAGCCAGGATAGAAAGGCCAACATTCAGTACTTC. Translating gives CASSQDRKANIQYF. The full variable domain, with the rest looked up from reference TRBV7-3 and TRBJ2-4, is GAGVSQTPSNKVTEKGKYVELRCDPISGHTALYWYRQSLGQGPEFLIYFQGTGAADDSGLPNDRFFAVRPEGSVSTLKIQRTERGDSAVYLCASSQDRKANIQYFGAGTRLSVL.